These 7 T cell receptor beta chains originate from one sample sequenced in a study of molecular identifiers for immune sequencing clone quantification. TCRdb called the PCR reads again in MiXCR, with one record for every CDR3 protein. Among about 640,000 distinct CDR3 sequences listed, nearly 20% were seen once. The material sequenced was naive CD8+ T cells from blood, with Jurkat cell RNA spiked in. Subset noted: FACS-sorted CD8+CD4-CCR7+CD45RA+ naive T cells. Receptors originate from a human donor in good health. Some libraries in this study had Jurkat cell RNA spiked in.

With respect to this clonotype: A much larger clone differs from this one at a single base, so this may be a read error. This chain uses TRBV30 with TRBJ1-5; D unresolved. There are 12 residues in the CDR3. Germline lookup yields CDR1 GTSNPN and CDR2 SVGIG (reference sequence). This chain's CDR3 is CAWTHGNQPQRF. CDR3 nucleotide sequence: TGTGCCTGGACCCACGGGAATCAGCCCCAGCGTTTT.

This clonotype was detected many times. CDR3 coding DNA: TGTGCCAGCAGTGAGGGTGGGGGCTTGGATACGCAGTATTTT. Protein sequence: CASSEGGGLDTQYF. The V call is TRBV2, the J call TRBJ2-3; tentatively, D is TRBD1 (6 bases). V was pared by 3 bases and J by 6 bases, with 13 bases between. CDR1 SNHLY and CDR2 FYNNEI come from the germline V gene. The CDR3 length is 14 residues.

A note on this clonotype: This may be a read error, as it is one base from a much larger clone. As the CDR3 is not closed by the conserved phenylalanine or tryptophan, this likely results from a read error. This sequence joins TRBV7-9 and TRBJ2-1; 7 nucleotides match TRBD2. The length of the CDR3 is 13 residues. J was trimmed by 8 bases and V by 3 bases; bases with no gene match: 4. Germline lookup yields CDR1 SEHNR and CDR2 FQNEAQ (reference sequence). CDR3 residues: CASSFGEGYEQFS. CDR3 DNA sequence: TGTGCCAGCAGCTTTGGGGAGGGGTATGAGCAGTTCTCC.

This clonotype was seen repeatedly, ten times or more. The rearrangement joins TRBV2 to TRBJ1-3; D is undetermined. The CDR3 runs to 13 residues. Germline V CDR1 and CDR2: SNHLY, FYNNEI. Trimming shortened V by 7 bases and J by 0 bases, and 7 bases separated the two germline ends. The CDR3 loop is CASKIASGNTIYF. The DNA for the CDR3 is TGTGCCAGCAAGATAGCCTCTGGAAACACCATATATTTT.

This clonotype was observed at least ten times. The chain recombines TRBV5-6 with TRBJ2-7, with TRBD2 matching over 12 bases. Germline assignment: CDR1 SGHDT and CDR2 YYEEEE. V shed 4 bases, J shed 2 bases, and the junction held 7 bases outside the gene matches. The CDR3 runs 16 residues. The CDR3 loop is CASSQTSGGLTYEQYF. For the CDR3, the DNA is TGTGCCAGCAGCCAGACTAGCGGGGGCCTGACCTACGAGCAGTACTTC.

This clonotype was found once. A much larger clone differs from this one at a single base, so this may be a read error. The chain combines TRBV30 with TRBJ1-2; D unclear. Between the trimmed V and J ends, which lost 0 bases and 7 bases, there was a span of 15 bases. Germline V lookup: CDR1 GTSNPN, CDR2 SVGIG (reference sequence). The CDR3 is made up of 14 amino acids. The CDR3 spells CAWSVIQSDCGYTF. For the CDR3, the DNA is TGTGCCTGGAGTGTAATACAATCGGACTGTGGCTACACCTTC. The whole variable domain, filled in from reference TRBV30 and TRBJ1-2, reads SQTIHQWPATLVQPVGSPLSLECTVEGTSNPNLYWYRQAAGRGLQLLFYSVGIGQISSEVPQNLSASRPQDRQFILSSKKLLLSDSGFYLCAWSVIQSDCGYTFGSGTRLTVV.

This clonotype was seen ten or more times. This chain joins TRBV6-2 or TRBV6-3 and TRBJ2-3; D gene uncertain. Germline CDR1 MNHEY, CDR2 SVGEGT. V was trimmed by 6 bases and J by 6 bases, leaving 7 bases between them. The CDR3 has 11 amino acids. The DNA for the CDR3 is TGTGCCAGCAGACTCGGGGATACGCAGTATTTT. Its translation is CASRLGDTQYF.